One sample yielded the 28 T cell receptor beta chains listed below, sequenced in a study of shared clonotypes between healthy human individuals. The method was immunoSEQ multiplex PCR; TCRdb's version includes in-frame clones alone and lacks a portion of them. This repertoire shows fewer than 1 million clones, 96% found once; its top ten account for under 0.25%. CD8 cells classed as naive were CD45RO-negative and positively selected for CCR7, excluding terminally differentiated effector memory CD45RA+ cells. The sequenced sample consisted of naive CD8+ T cells sorted from blood. The receptor source for this set is a young man in good health.

The rearrangement joins TRBV4-1 to TRBJ2-7; D is possibly TRBD2 (5 bases). Germline CDR1 and CDR2: MGHRA and YSYEKL. With 2 bases removed from V and 3 bases from J, the gap between germline ends came to 17 bases. CDR3 length: 16 residues. The DNA of the CDR3 is TGCGCCAGCAGCCAAACTCAGGAGGCCCTCCTCTACGAGCAGTACTTC. Its translation is CASSQTQEALLYEQYF.

The chain employs TRBV14 and TRBJ2-1; TRBD1 might be the D (6 bases). This CDR3 comprises 14 residues. Per germline, CDR1 SGHDN and CDR2 FVKESK. V was pared by 5 bases and J by 5 bases, with 13 bases between. The CDR3 loop is CASSGTRDHNEQFF. The DNA of the CDR3 is TGTGCCAGCAGCGGGACACGCGACCACAATGAGCAGTTCTTC.

This rearrangement joins TRBV27 to TRBJ2-3; no reliable D call. The ends were cut back, 4 bases at V and 0 bases at J, with 8 bases in the middle. Germline V gene lookup returns CDR1 MNHEY and CDR2 SMNVEV (reference sequence). The CDR3 is made up of 14 amino acids. The CDR3 region is CASSSLISTDTQYF. In nucleotides, the CDR3 is TGTGCCAGCAGTTCTTTAATTAGCACAGATACGCAGTATTTT.

This clone appeared a single time. This chain uses TRBV2 with TRBJ2-3; D is perhaps TRBD1 or TRBD2 (7 bases each). The CDR3 extends over 13 amino acids. Trimming took 3 bases from V and 13 from J, leaving 17 bases between them. Germline values: CDR1 SNHLY, CDR2 FYNNEI. CDR3 coding DNA: TGTGCCAGCAGTGAGGGCGGGGGCAGGGGGAAGTATTTT. It translates to CASSEGGGRGKYF.

Concerning this clone itself: Other DNA sequences in this specimen translate into the identical CDR3. The rearrangement links TRBV2 to TRBJ2-1; D call uncertain. Looked up from germline, CDR1 is SNHLY and CDR2 is FYNNEI. CDR3 length: 11 amino acids. V gave up 1 base and J gave up 7 bases, with 2 bases separating them. CDR3 in amino acids: CASSEGNEQFF. In DNA form, the CDR3 reads TGTGCCAGCAGTGAAGGGAATGAGCAGTTCTTC.

The V gene is TRBV5-4, the J gene TRBJ2-7; D gene ambiguous. The CDR3 is 13 residues long. V lost 2 bases and J lost 2, with 8 bases in between. The germline CDR1 and CDR2 sequences are SGHNT and YYREEE (reference sequence). The CDR3 DNA is TGTGCCAGCAGCTTTTCCCCTCCCTACGAGCAGTACTTC. Amino acids: CASSFSPPYEQYF.

This chain connects TRBV7-9 to TRBJ2-3; tentative D call: TRBD1 (5 bases). Germline assignment: CDR1 SEHNR and CDR2 FQNEAQ (reference sequence). This CDR3 is 19 amino acids long. Trimming shortened V by 5 bases and J by 0 bases, and 24 bases separated the two germline ends. As DNA, the CDR3 is TGTGCCAGCAGCCCCCCAACGACAGATGGTGTATCTAGCACAGATACGCAGTATTTT. This gives the protein CASSPPTTDGVSSTDTQYF.

V gene TRBV6-5 combines with J gene TRBJ2-1; 10 bases line up with TRBD2. This CDR3 is built from 15 residues. The trim removed 6 bases at V and 4 bases at J, leaving 6 bases unmatched. Germline V gene data show CDR1 as MNHEY and CDR2 as SVGAGI. The CDR3 DNA reads as TGTGCCAGCAGCCAGACTAGCGGGCAATACAATGAGCAGTTCTTC. Protein product: CASSQTSGQYNEQFF.

This chain links TRBV19 with TRBJ2-2; 7 nucleotides line up with TRBD1. The V gene end was trimmed by 6 bases and the J gene end by 3 bases; junction bases not matched to a gene: 7. The V gene's germline CDR1 is LNHDA and CDR2 SQIVND (reference sequence). CDR3 size: 15 residues. The CDR3 nucleotides are TGTGCCAGTAGGACCAACAGGGGAGACACCGGGGAGCTGTTTTTT. It is translated as CASRTNRGDTGELFF.

The J gene is TRBJ2-1, the V gene TRBV4-1, with D perhaps matching TRBD1 (5 bases). The germline CDR1 and CDR2 sequences are MGHRA and YSYEKL. This CDR3 contains 15 residues. Trimming cost V 1 base and J 2 bases, with 9 bases left between them. CDR3 nucleotides: TGCGCCAGCAGCCAAGGGACAAATCCCTACAATGAGCAGTTCTTC. This translates into CASSQGTNPYNEQFF.

This clone was recorded only once. The rearrangement joins TRBV19 to TRBJ2-2, with D possibly TRBD2 on 5 matching bases. Trimming shortened V by 7 bases and J by 4 bases, and 10 bases separated the two germline ends. The CDR3 spans 13 residues. CDR1 and CDR2 (germline): LNHDA, SQIVND (reference sequence). CDR3 in amino acids: CASKARGTGELFF. In DNA, the CDR3 is TGTGCCAGTAAGGCTCGGGGCACCGGGGAGCTGTTTTTT.

The J gene is TRBJ1-3, the V gene TRBV18; D not resolved. This CDR3 has 14 residues. V gave up 7 bases and J gave up 0 bases, with 10 bases separating them. In germline, CDR1 is KGHSH, CDR2 LQKENI. CDR3 loop: CASFPTDSGNTIYF. The CDR3 bases are TGTGCCAGCTTCCCAACGGACTCTGGAAACACCATATATTTT.

This sequence joins TRBV7-9 and TRBJ2-7; D is perhaps TRBD2 (5 bases). CDR1 is SEHNR and CDR2 is FQNEAQ in the germline V gene (reference sequence). The CDR3 has 13 amino acids. V was shortened by 8 bases and J by 2 bases, with 13 bases between the two germline ends. As DNA, the CDR3 is TGTGCCAGCGAGGGTAGCGTAACCTACGAGCAGTACTTC. It specifies CASEGSVTYEQYF.

The chain links TRBV4-1 to TRBJ1-2; D perhaps matches TRBD1 (6 bases). V lost 0 bases and J lost 10, with 18 bases in between. Germline CDR1 is MGHRA and CDR2 is YSYEKL. The CDR3 loop spans 15 amino acids. The CDR3 sequence is CASSQERGDGNVYTF. In DNA form, the CDR3 reads TGCGCCAGCAGCCAAGAGAGGGGGGATGGAAATGTCTACACCTTC.

Here the CDR3 reads CASSLTGGPTNTEAFF. The CDR3 region has the DNA TGTGCCAGCAGCTTAACGGGCGGCCCAACGAACACTGAAGCTTTCTTT. V gene TRBV7-2 combines with J gene TRBJ1-1; D ambiguous. Germline CDR1 is SGHTA and CDR2 is FQGNSA. The CDR3 is 16 residues long. Trimming left V 2 bases short and J 1 base short, with 14 bases between.

The CDR3 DNA is TGCAGCGTACCCCCAGGGGTGAGCTCGTACAATGAGCAGTTCTTC. It yields the protein CSVPPGVSSYNEQFF. The genes are TRBV29-1 and TRBJ2-1, with D perhaps matching TRBD1 (6 bases). Per the germline V gene, CDR1 is SQVTM and CDR2 is ANQGSEA. V gave up 6 bases and J gave up 4 bases, with 19 bases separating them. CDR3 length equals 15 residues.

This CDR3 is CASRSASGSGEQYF. CDR3 nucleotide sequence: TGTGCCAGCAGGAGCGCTAGCGGATCGGGCGAGCAGTACTTC. The chain combines TRBV28 with TRBJ2-7, with 7 bases aligning to TRBD2. Germline V lookup: CDR1 MDHEN, CDR2 SYDVKM. Unmatched junction bases numbered 11, after V lost 6 bases and J lost 6 bases. The CDR3 is made up of 14 amino acids.

V gene TRBV19 combines with J gene TRBJ2-7; 8 nucleotides align to TRBD1. Germline-derived CDR1 and CDR2 are LNHDA and SQIVND (reference sequence). This CDR3 has 14 residues. The V gene end was trimmed by 5 bases and the J gene end by 2 bases; junction bases not matched to a gene: 5. CDR3 nucleotides: TGTGCCAGTAGTCCCGGGACAGGTCCCTACGAGCAGTACTTC. It yields the protein CASSPGTGPYEQYF.

The V and J genes are TRBV9 and TRBJ1-4; possibly TRBD1 for D (6 bases). Deletions cut 3 bases from V and 4 bases from J, with 16 bases between. Germline CDR1 and CDR2: SGDLS and YYNGEE. CDR3 size: 16 residues. The CDR3 here is CASSGLGGGYNEKLFF. In nucleotides, the CDR3 is TGTGCCAGCAGCGGCCTGGGGGGCGGCTATAATGAAAAACTGTTTTTT.

The table lists this clone with a count of one. The identical CDR3 is also encoded by other nucleotide sequences in the sample. V gene TRBV19 combines with J gene TRBJ2-7; 8 positions match TRBD2. V lost 5 bases to trimming and J lost 4 bases; unmatched junction nucleotides: 7. This CDR3 comprises 14 residues. Germline CDR1 LNHDA, CDR2 SQIVND (reference sequence). The CDR3: CASSPSGSSYEQYF. The CDR3 DNA follows: TGTGCCAGTAGTCCCAGCGGGAGTTCTTACGAGCAGTACTTC.

The chain combines TRBV6-5 with TRBJ2-7, with 12 bases aligning to TRBD1. The CDR3 totals 15 residues. Unmatched junction bases numbered 12, after V lost 6 bases and J lost 9 bases. Germline V gene lookup returns CDR1 MNHEY and CDR2 SVGAGI. The CDR3 DNA reads as TGTGCCAGCAGCTGGGGACAGGGGGCGATCACCGGGCAGTACTTC. It yields the protein CASSWGQGAITGQYF.

The rearrangement links TRBV30 to TRBJ1-2, with 11 bases matching TRBD1. The CDR3 spans 14 residues. Germline V gene lookup returns CDR1 GTSNPN and CDR2 SVGIG (reference sequence). V lost 2 bases, J lost 4 bases, and 3 bases stayed unmatched. This chain's CDR3 is CAWSPGQGVYGYTF. The CDR3 coding sequence is TGTGCCTGGAGTCCGGGACAGGGGGTCTATGGCTACACCTTC.

The CDR3 region is CASSPENSGANVLTF. In DNA form, the CDR3 reads TGTGCCAGCAGTCCGGAGAACTCTGGGGCCAACGTCCTGACTTTC. V is TRBV6-5 and J is TRBJ2-6; no reliable D call. CDR1 is MNHEY and CDR2 is SVGAGI in the germline V gene. The CDR3 consists of 15 residues. V was shortened by 5 bases and J by 0 bases, with 8 bases between the two germline ends.

The V call is TRBV13, the J call TRBJ2-7; 8 bases match TRBD1. Germline assignment: CDR1 PRHDT and CDR2 FYEKMQ (reference sequence). This CDR3 comprises 15 residues. Trimming removed 5 bases from V and 0 bases from J; junction bases left unmatched: 6. CDR3 sequence reads: CASSDRTGPSYEQYF. The CDR3 DNA reads TGTGCCAGCAGCGATAGGACAGGGCCCTCCTACGAGCAGTACTTC. The full variable domain, with the rest looked up from reference TRBV13 and TRBJ2-7, is AAGVIQSPRHLIKEKRETATLKCYPIPRHDTVYWYQQGPGQDPQFLISFYEKMQSDKGSIPDRFSAQQFSDYHSELNMSSLELGDSALYFCASSDRTGPSYEQYFGPGTRLTVT.

This chain connects TRBV7-2 to TRBJ2-2; TRBD2 matches at 8 bases. CDR1 is SGHTA, CDR2 FQGNSA, per germline. This CDR3 spans 20 amino acids. V lost 0 bases, J lost 0 bases, and 12 bases stayed unmatched. The CDR3 reads CASSLALGLLAETNTGELFF. The CDR3 bases are TGTGCCAGCAGCTTAGCCCTCGGCTTACTAGCGGAAACGAACACCGGGGAGCTGTTTTTT.

For this clone: This specimen includes other DNA sequences encoding the same CDR3. CDR3 loop: CASSLRAYYEQYF. CDR3 bases: TGTGCCAGCAGTTTAAGGGCTTACTACGAGCAGTACTTC. The chain recombines TRBV27 with TRBJ2-7; unclear D gene. Trimming cost V 2 bases and J 3 bases, with 8 bases left between them. The CDR3 covers 13 residues. Per germline, CDR1 MNHEY and CDR2 SMNVEV (reference sequence).

The V call is TRBV6-5, the J call TRBJ2-7; no definite D call. Germline V CDR1 and CDR2: MNHEY, SVGAGI. The CDR3 contains 14 residues. The V end lost 0 bases, the J end lost 3 bases, and 9 bases lay between the germline ends. This CDR3 reads CASSYSVVLYEQYF. DNA of the CDR3: TGTGCCAGCAGTTACTCTGTAGTTCTCTACGAGCAGTACTTC.

The V call is TRBV5-1, the J call TRBJ2-7, with 9 positions matching TRBD1. V dropped 3 bases and J dropped 1; count of bases not matched to a gene: 11. This CDR3 is built from 17 residues. Looked up from germline, CDR1 is SGHRS and CDR2 is YFSETQ. CDR3 bases: TGCGCCAGCAGCTGGGGAATAACCGGGACAGGGTCCTACGAGCAGTACTTC. Encoded protein: CASSWGITGTGSYEQYF.